The source of this T cell receptor (beta chain) is a study of PD-1 blockade in classical Hodgkin lymphoma. Study findings and constraints: Diversity similar to that of newly diagnosed patients was seen at baseline in complete responders. Newly diagnosed patients were said to have less baseline TCR diversity than healthy donors did. Those starting nivolumab under 1 year post-ASCT were excluded. Unlike CD8+ TCR diversity, which did not rise significantly by C4D1, CD4+ TCR diversity did.

Clones were read by immunoSEQ multiplex PCR, and TCRdb kept only the in-frame ones, dropping some. The sample contains 45,000 to 60,000 clones, 81% of which appear only once. This clone was detected a few times. Its matching antigen is unknown. Every patient experienced relapse after autologous stem cell transplantation, and brentuximab vedotin exposure varied. The TCR was taken from a human donor with classical Hodgkin lymphoma. The sequences come from peripheral blood mononuclear cells (PBMCs), collected at baseline.

The CDR3 DNA reads as TGTGCCTGGAGCCCCCAGTCGAACAATCAGCCCCAGCATTTT. As protein: CAWSPQSNNQPQHF. V gene TRBV30 combines with J gene TRBJ1-5; D gene unclear. Trimming cost V 3 bases and J 3 bases, with 12 bases left between them. This CDR3 spans 14 amino acids. The germline V gene has CDR1 GTSNPN and CDR2 SVGIG (reference sequence).